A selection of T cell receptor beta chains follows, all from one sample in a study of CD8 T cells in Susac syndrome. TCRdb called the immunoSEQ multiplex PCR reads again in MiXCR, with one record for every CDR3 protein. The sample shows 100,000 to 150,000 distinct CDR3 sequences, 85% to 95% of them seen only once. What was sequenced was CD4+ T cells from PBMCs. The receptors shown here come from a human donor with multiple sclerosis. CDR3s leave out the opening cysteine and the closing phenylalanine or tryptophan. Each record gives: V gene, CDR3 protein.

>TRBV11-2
ASSLFDSQETQY
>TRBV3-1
ASSHSPGLSGTQY
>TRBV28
ASSPPTSPPTEAF
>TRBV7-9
ASSFDRAVAEAF
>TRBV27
ASSLSVRSYEQY
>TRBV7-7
ASSSGGSGNYEQY
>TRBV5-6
ASRRTAGKQY
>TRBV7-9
ASSSGPRSSYEQY
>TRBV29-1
SVEETLSGGEKLF
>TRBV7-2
ASSLGLANHEQY